This T cell receptor beta chain was captured in a study of cytomegalovirus exposure and HLA in healthy donors (dated by TCRdb to 2016 to 2017). Describing the broader study: An earlier analysis of some 550 of the donors reported approximately 270 Gb of sequence data and roughly 100 million unique TCR beta sequences from 150 million to 200 million T cells. The later analysis used no new phenotypic data to find candidate immune exposures, relying instead on TCR beta sequences and their occurrence across donors. The study profiled the T cell repertoires of 550 to 700 subjects by immunosequencing and related them to cytomegalovirus serostatus. To study patterns of TCR occurrence, a later analysis re-analyzed previously published TCR beta repertoires from around 660 donors and added high-resolution HLA genotyping. A later genetic analysis used genome-wide SNP genotypes for 398 of the 666 donors, treating that subset as a discovery cohort. The aim of the study was to test whether cataloging public T cell receptors could identify signatures of past pathogen exposure. Class I and class II HLA loci were covered by the typing at four-digit resolution. A few DR-DQ haplotypes were handled as single units for association and clustering because linkage in the cohort was strong. Approximately 300 gigabases of sequencing data and approximately 80 million unique TCR sequences were included in an early release covering about 700 HLA-typed donors. Every discovery cohort repertoire had been produced on one sequencing platform. Typing coverage differed by locus: A, B, C, DRB1 and DQB1 were typed in about 620-630 donors, DQA1 in about 500, DPA1 in roughly 590, and DPB1 in just under 490. The study combined high-throughput TCR immunosequencing, statistical association of individual TCRs with disease status, and machine learning to predict cytomegalovirus infection status. In addition to the first cohort of 666 subjects, a separate validation cohort of 130 or so different subjects was used. Among under 450 genotyped donors of the cohort, an average of around 240,000 unique TCR beta nucleotide sequences were sequenced per donor, 15% to 20% of them non-productive. An earlier analysis of fewer than 750 of the donors used high-throughput TCR beta sequencing to judge whether each TCR beta V gene segment behaved as functional or pseudogenic. Alongside the repertoire data, information on donor age, sex, ethnicity and CMV serostatus was compiled. Of the 350 to 450 genotyped donors, approximately 80% were placed in the genetic ancestry cluster associated with self-reported Caucasian donors. Study-wide findings and limitations: Cytomegalovirus status was reported to be diagnosed by the classifier with high specificity and sensitivity in both the original and validation cohorts. According to a later genetic analysis, donors in an Asian-associated ancestry cluster had fewer N-insertions in productive TCRs than the approximately 700-donor mean. In an earlier analysis of roughly 500 of the donors, most TCR beta V segments appeared in productive rearrangements about 90% or about 30% of the time, broadly matching IMGT annotations. The authors suggested that the approach could potentially be extended to other disease states and immunological phenotypes. In a later genetic analysis, a missense DCLRE1C variant was associated with V-gene and J-gene trimming of TCR beta chains, and the association was replicated in an independent cohort. This cohort had only TCR beta chains sequenced, and the lack of alpha or paired-chain data limited which features could be detected. For the cohort, immune exposure information was limited to CMV serostatus. Because counts were too low, around 18 rarely observed V segments, including chromosome 9 orphons, were left out of the earlier analysis of about 500 of the donors. The 87-base-pair reads could not distinguish some IMGT-functional V segments, including TRBV6-2 and TRBV6-3, so those segments were excluded. While some public TCRs were present in many individuals, most TCR sequences turned up only very rarely across donors. In a later analysis, several top co-occurrence clusters were reported to appear linked to parvovirus B19, influenza, CMV and Epstein-Barr virus. A cluster of highly shared sequence variants was judged likely to represent a technical artifact of the sequencing pipeline. Linkage disequilibrium might explain the correlated functional status among segregating V segments, but an unknown experimental factor could not be excluded. Specific HLA alleles were associated with 16,951 TCR beta sequences at a false discovery rate of 0.05 in a later analysis. A later analysis found that most CMV-associated TCR beta chains appeared HLA-restricted, with HLA associations seemingly driven largely by CMV exposure. Because some donors lacked HLA typing at each locus, the association tests relied only on the typed subset. Three of the identified cytomegalovirus-associated TCR beta chains were confirmed in vitro to be specific for cytomegalovirus antigens. Roughly uniform sequencing depth across donors was assumed in presence/absence analyses, although this assumption may not hold. A further reported finding was that TCR beta sequences accurately predicted the HLA-A and HLA-B alleles for most subjects in the first cohort. The study gave a list of 150 to 200 TCR beta chains associated with cytomegalovirus. A later analysis found that HLA-associated TCR beta chains were more clonally expanded and had lower generation probabilities than equally common non-associated chains. In a later analysis, TCR association rates were found to vary across HLA loci, with the most associated TCRs seen for DRB1 alleles and the fewest for HLA-C alleles. When HLA alleles, especially DR and DQ, strongly co-occurred, TCR associations were difficult to assign to individual alleles.

Looking up the germline V gene yields CDR1 KGHSH and CDR2 LQKENI. Germline trimming amounts to 4 bases on V and 0 bases on J, with 9 as the count of junction bases outside the gene matches. Taken from cysteine to phenylalanine, the CDR3 has 17 residues. Of the read, only the CDR3 DNA is kept; its 51 bases are in frame from base 1. In total, about 650 healthy bone marrow donors made up the cohort. All cohort members were sampled while nominally healthy, although unrecorded immune exposures were likely present. The donor tested CMV seropositive and was one of the 289 seropositive cohort members. Each donor provided a peripheral blood sample, and peripheral blood mononuclear cells were used for TCR beta sequencing. Genomic DNA was extracted from the blood cell samples with the Qiagen DNeasy Blood Extraction Kit. This clone was observed once. The specificity of this receptor is unknown. No per-base quality is available; no much larger clone lies one base away.

Library creation used the immunoSEQ multiplex PCR assay. For the multiplex PCR, a mixture combining 60 forward primers for TCR Vbeta segments and 13 reverse primers for TCR Jbeta segments was used. The CDR3 region of rearranged TCR beta genes was amplified from genomic DNA by a multiplex PCR assay. Amplified TCR beta libraries were sequenced as 87-base-pair reads on the Illumina HiSeq System. The original pipeline was this. A later analysis tallied tens of millions of unique TCR beta chains across the 650 to 750 repertoires, and some 12 million of those chains were shared by two or more donors. To remove PCR and sequencing errors, raw reads were error-corrected and collapsed into unique sequences using a nearest-neighbor algorithm that merged closely related sequences. CDR3 sequences were aligned to IMGT reference sequences to assign V, D and J gene segments. Each retained sequence needed at least a six-nucleotide match to both a V gene segment and a J gene segment. A rearrangement was called productive if the CDR3 had no stop codons and remained in frame with V and J, and every other rearrangement was called non-productive. Following IMGT convention, CDR3 was defined as the stretch from the second conserved V-encoded cysteine up to the conserved J-encoded phenylalanine. In an earlier analysis of around 540 of the donors, sequences lacking an unambiguous match to a single V gene segment were excluded. In an earlier analysis of approximately 550 of the donors, V segments were called functional above 56.7% productive rearrangements and were called segregating when the between-donor standard deviation exceeded 5%. To diagnose cytomegalovirus status from the catalog of TCR beta chain sequences, a statistical classification framework was built. V and J gene assignment, in a later analysis, came from comparing TCR nucleotide sequences with IMGT/GENE-DB human TR gene sequences. In a later analysis, CDR3 sequences and most-parsimonious VDJ recombination scenarios were assigned using the TCRdist pipeline. In a later analysis, each TCR beta chain was defined by its CDR3 amino acid sequence together with its V-gene family, and reads lacking a unique V-gene family were excluded. In a later analysis, 500 to 700 highly shared, low-generation-probability nucleotide sequences were removed to address suspected cross-contamination and a sequencing artifact. For each public chain, a later analysis derived a clonal expansion index from normalized ranks of inferred template counts within each repertoire. In a later analysis, generation probabilities were computed with a VDJ recombination model fitted to out-of-frame rearrangements, and the resulting probabilities were checked against IGoR. A later analysis scored TCR-TCR, TCR-HLA and TCR-CMV co-occurrence with hypergeometric tests, applying a repertoire-size bias correction to TCR pairs. False discovery rates were estimated in a later analysis by permuting HLA or CMV assignments 20 times. In a later analysis, co-occurring TCRs were grouped with DBSCAN, and TCRdist sequence similarity was added when clustering was performed within HLA-allele-positive subsets. Repertoires with fewer than 30,000 or more than 120,000 public chains were left out of co-occurrence clustering, as were five repertoires with anomalous nucleotide sharing. The source is immuneACCESS, and TCRdb retained only in-frame sequences with V and J called. Part of the clones is not carried over; for the studies checked, unresolved V genes explain less than half of this, and the remainder is unexplained. V, J and clone size derive from that table, while D and trimming were established from the DNA sequence. The sample table shows 150,000 or so clones, and over 70% are seen once. Approximately 5.7% of the sample is taken by the ten largest.

The rearrangement combines TRBV18 with TRBJ1-3; the junction holds 7 bases that match TRBD1. The sample comprised PBMCs. The receptor was isolated from a man aged 25-45 years in good health and CMV-seropositive. CDR3 region: CASSRPRDSRSGNTIYF. The DNA sequence is TGTGCCAGCTCACGGCCTCGGGACAGCCGCTCTGGAAACACCATATATTTT.